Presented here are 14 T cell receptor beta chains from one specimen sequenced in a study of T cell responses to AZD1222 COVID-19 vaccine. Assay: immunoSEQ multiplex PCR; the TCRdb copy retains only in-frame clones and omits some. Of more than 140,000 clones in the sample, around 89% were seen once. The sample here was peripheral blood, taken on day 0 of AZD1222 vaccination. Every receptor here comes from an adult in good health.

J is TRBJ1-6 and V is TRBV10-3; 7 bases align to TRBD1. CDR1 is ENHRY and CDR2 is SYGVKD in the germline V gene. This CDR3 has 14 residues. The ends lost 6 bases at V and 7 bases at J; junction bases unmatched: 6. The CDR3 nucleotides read TGTGCCATCAGGGGGACAGAATCCAATTCACCCCTCCACTTT. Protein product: CAIRGTESNSPLHF.

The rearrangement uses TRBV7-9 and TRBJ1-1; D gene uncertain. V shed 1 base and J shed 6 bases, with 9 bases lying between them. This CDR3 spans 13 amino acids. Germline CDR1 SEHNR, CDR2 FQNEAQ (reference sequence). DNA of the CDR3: TGTGCCAGCAGCTTAGTGGCAGCTTCTGAAGCTTTCTTT. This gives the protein CASSLVAASEAFF. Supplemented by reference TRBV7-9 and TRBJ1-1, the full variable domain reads DTGVSQNPRHKITKRGQNVTFRCDPISEHNRLYWYRQTLGQGPEFLTYFQNEAQLEKSRLLSDRFSAERPKGSFSTLEIQRTEQGDSAMYLCASSLVAASEAFFGQGTRLTVV.

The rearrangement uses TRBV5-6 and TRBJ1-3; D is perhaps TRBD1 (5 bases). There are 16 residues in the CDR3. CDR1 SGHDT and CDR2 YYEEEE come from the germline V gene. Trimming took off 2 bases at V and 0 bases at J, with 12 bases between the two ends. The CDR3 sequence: CASSFVDRRSGNTIYF. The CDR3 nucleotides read TGTGCCAGCAGCTTCGTCGACAGACGCTCTGGAAACACCATATATTTT.

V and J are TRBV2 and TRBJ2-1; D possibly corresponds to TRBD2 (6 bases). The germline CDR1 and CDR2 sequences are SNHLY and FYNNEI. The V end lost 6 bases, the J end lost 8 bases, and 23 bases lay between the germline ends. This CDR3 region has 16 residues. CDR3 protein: CASSPRGGRGIDEQFF. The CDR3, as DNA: TGTGCCAGCAGCCCACGAGGAGGGAGAGGTATCGATGAGCAGTTCTTC. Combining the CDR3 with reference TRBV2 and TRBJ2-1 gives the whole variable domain EPEVTQTPSHQVTQMGQEVILRCVPISNHLYFYWYRQILGQKVEFLVSFYNNEISEKSEIFDDQFSVERPDGSNFTLKIRSTKLEDSAMYFCASSPRGGRGIDEQFFGPGTRLTVL.

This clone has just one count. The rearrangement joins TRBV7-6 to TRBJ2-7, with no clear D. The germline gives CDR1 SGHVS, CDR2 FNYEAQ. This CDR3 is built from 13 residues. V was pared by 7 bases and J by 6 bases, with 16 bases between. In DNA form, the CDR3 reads TGTGCCAGCACCCCTGGGCCGCAAACCGAGCAGTACTTC. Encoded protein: CASTPGPQTEQYF.

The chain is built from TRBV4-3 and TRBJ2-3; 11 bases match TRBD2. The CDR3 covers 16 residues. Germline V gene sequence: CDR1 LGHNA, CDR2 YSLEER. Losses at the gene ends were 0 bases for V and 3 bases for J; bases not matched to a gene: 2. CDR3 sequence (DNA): TGCGCCAGCAGCCAAGAGGCTAGCGGGAGGACAGATACGCAGTATTTT. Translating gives CASSQEASGRTDTQYF.

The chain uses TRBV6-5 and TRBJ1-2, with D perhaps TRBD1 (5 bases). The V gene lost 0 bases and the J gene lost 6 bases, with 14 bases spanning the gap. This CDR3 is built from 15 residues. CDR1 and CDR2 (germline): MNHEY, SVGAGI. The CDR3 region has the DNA TGTGCCAGCAGTTACTCGATTCAGGGCTGGGATGGCTACACCTTC. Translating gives CASSYSIQGWDGYTF.

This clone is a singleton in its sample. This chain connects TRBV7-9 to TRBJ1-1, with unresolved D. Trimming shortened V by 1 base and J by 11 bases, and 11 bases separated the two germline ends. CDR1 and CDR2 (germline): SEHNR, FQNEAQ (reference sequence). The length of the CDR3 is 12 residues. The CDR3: CASSLEAGGAFF. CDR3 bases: TGTGCCAGCAGCTTAGAGGCAGGAGGGGCTTTCTTT.

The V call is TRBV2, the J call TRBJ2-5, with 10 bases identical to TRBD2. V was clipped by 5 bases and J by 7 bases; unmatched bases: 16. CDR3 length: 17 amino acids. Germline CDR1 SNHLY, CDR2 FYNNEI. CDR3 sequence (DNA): TGTGCCAGCAGTCCGCTCCCGGGGCTAGCGGGGGTGGGGACCCAGTACTTC. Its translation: CASSPLPGLAGVGTQYF.

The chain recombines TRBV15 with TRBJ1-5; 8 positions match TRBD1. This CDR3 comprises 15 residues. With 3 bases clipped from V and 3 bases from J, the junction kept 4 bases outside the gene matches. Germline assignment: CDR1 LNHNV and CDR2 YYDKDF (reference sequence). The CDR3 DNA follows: TGTGCCACCAGCAGGGGGACAGGACTCAATCAGCCCCAGCATTTT. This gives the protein CATSRGTGLNQPQHF. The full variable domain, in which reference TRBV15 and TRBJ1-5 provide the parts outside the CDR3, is DAMVIQNPRYQVTQFGKPVTLSCSQTLNHNVMYWYQQKSSQAPKLLFHYYDKDFNNEADTPDNFQSRRPNTSFCFLDIRSPGLGDTAMYLCATSRGTGLNQPQHFGDGTRLSIL.

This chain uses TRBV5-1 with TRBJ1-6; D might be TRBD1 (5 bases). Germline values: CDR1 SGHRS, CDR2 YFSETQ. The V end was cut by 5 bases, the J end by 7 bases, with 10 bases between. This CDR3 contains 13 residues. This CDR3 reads CASSMKGNSPLHF. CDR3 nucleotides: TGCGCCAGCAGTATGAAGGGGAATTCACCCCTCCACTTT.

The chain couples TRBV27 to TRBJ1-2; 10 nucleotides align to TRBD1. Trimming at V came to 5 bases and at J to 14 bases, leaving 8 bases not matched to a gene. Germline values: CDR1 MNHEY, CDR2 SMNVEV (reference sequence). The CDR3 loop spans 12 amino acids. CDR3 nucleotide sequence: TGTGCCAGCAGTCCCCTCGGGACAGGGGAAACCTTC. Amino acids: CASSPLGTGETF.

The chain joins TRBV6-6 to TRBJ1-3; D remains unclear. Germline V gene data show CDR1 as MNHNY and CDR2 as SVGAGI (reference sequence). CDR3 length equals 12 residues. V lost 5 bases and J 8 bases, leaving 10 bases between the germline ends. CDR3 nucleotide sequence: TGTGCCAGCAGTCCCATTTCCGACACCATATATTTT. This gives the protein CASSPISDTIYF.

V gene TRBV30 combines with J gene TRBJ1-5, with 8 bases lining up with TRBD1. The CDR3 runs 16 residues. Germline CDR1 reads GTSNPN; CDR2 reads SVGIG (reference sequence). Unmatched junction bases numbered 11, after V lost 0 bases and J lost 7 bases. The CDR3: CAWSVGAAGGGQPQHF. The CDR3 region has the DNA TGTGCCTGGAGTGTGGGTGCGGCAGGGGGCGGACAGCCCCAGCATTTT.